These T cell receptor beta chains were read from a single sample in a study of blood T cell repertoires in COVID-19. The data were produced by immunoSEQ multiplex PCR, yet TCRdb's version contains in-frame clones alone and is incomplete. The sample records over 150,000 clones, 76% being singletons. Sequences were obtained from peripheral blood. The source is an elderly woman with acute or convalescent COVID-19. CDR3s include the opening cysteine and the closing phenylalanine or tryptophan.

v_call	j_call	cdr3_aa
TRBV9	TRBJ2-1	CASSVVSSGRNEQFF
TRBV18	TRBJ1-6	CASSQSEQGISPLHF
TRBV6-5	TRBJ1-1	CASSYEGEGEAFF
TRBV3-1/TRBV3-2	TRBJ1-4	CASSIRGQGLEKLFF
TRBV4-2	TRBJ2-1	CASSQYHGGSYNEQFF
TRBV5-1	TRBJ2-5	CASSLAGGGRKQETQYF
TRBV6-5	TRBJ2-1	CASRTQTDNEQFF
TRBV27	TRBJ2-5	CASSSSQGARETQYF
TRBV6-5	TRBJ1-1	CASSYGTVQGGTEAFF
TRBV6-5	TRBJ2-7	CASRRAGTEPYEQYF
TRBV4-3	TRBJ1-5	CASSQDFRGRNQPQHF
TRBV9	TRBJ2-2	CASSVAVGGDTGELFF
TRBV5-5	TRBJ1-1	CASSPGPGPEAFF